The clone carrying this TCR beta chain showed up just a few times. Its antigen is not known. V lost 3 bases, J lost 4 bases, and 14 bases lay in between. This CDR3 has 14 residues. Germline loops: CDR1 SGHKS, CDR2 YYEKEE (reference sequence). These data are taken from a study of neoadjuvant nivolumab and ipilimumab in lung cancer. Study-wide context: Nivolumab 3 mg/kg was given days 1, 15 and 29, plus ipilimumab 1 mg/kg day 1 in combination.

Findings of the study overall: Only two of four nivolumab-treated tumors gained richness and clonality by surgery. TCR richness and clonality were higher in tumors than adjacent uninvolved lung. TCR clonality did not significantly correlate with pathologic tumor regression.

The data were produced by immunoSEQ multiplex PCR, yet TCRdb's version contains in-frame clones alone and is incomplete. Of 5,000 to 6,500 clones listed, around 60% are singletons. The sequence was obtained from an adult with non-small cell lung cancer. The source material was tumor tissue, sampled after neoadjuvant nivolumab, alone or with ipilimumab, at or shortly before surgery. V is TRBV5-5 and J is TRBJ2-7; no reliable D call. The CDR3 protein is CASSSTLKIYEQYF. The CDR3, as DNA: TGTGCCAGCAGCTCTACCCTGAAAATTTACGAGCAGTACTTC.